Below, one T cell receptor (beta chain) is given with its context. This CDR3 contains 14 residues. TCRdb re-called the 5' RACE reads, yielding one record per CDR3 amino acid sequence without DNA. The table lists about 170,000 distinct CDR3 sequences. This record comes from a study of T cells expressing NK-cell markers. This chain connects TRBV12-3 or TRBV12-4 to TRBJ2-1; the TRBD1 assignment by TCRdb is unverifiable without DNA. The sequencing input was blood T cells: a sorted CD56 or NKG2C T cell subset, CD4+ or CD8+ T cells, or bulk PBMC T cells (not recorded which). This clonotype originated in a man aged 18-75 years in good health. CDR3 sequence: CASTLYPGYNEQFF.